This T cell receptor beta chain comes out of a study of blood T cell repertoires in COVID-19. The wider study: Donors in the United States, Italy and Spain gave samples during acute or convalescent COVID-19. Nucleic acid was either cDNA or gDNA, and it came from T cells, B-cell-depleted T cells, or PBMCs.

Trimming cost V 3 bases and J 2 bases, with 12 bases left between them. The CDR3 covers 15 residues. Germline V gives CDR1 SGHAT, CDR2 FQNNGV. The table lists this clone with a count of one. Source study methods: The authors estimated nucleated cell counts from reference gene primer amplification. Some clones are missing from TCRdb's copy, which holds only in-frame ones; the method was immunoSEQ multiplex PCR. That table furnishes V, J and clone size, whereas the DNA furnished D and trimming. The table records 270,000 or so clones, approximately 80% of them present only once. This clonotype was obtained from a human donor in a cohort sampled during active COVID-19. Sequenced sample: peripheral blood. This chain connects TRBV11-2 to TRBJ2-3, with D tentatively TRBD2 (6 bases). This CDR3 is CASSLGTGVTDTQYF. The DNA for the CDR3 is TGTGCCAGCAGCTTGGGTACGGGGGTCACAGATACGCAGTATTTT.